The next 26 T cell receptor beta chains were all read from a single sample in a study of blood T cell repertoires in COVID-19 (TCRdb year 2020). The library was obtained by the immunoSEQ multiplex PCR assay. TCRdb holds this immuneACCESS table with in-frame rearrangements only. Some clones are missing; in checked studies, unresolved V genes explain under half, and the rest has no known cause. Present in this sample are around 480,000 clones, about 85% of which were seen just once. The ten largest make up roughly 0.72% of the sample. The sequenced sample consisted of PBMCs or T cells enriched from blood (not recorded which). The receptors originated from a woman between 18 and 29 years old who had recovered from COVID-19.

The chain is built from TRBV6-4 and TRBJ1-4, with D unclear. The CDR3 consists of 16 residues. Germline loops: CDR1 MRHNA, CDR2 SNTAGT. With 10 bases removed from V and 0 bases from J, the gap between germline ends came to 18 bases. The CDR3 spells CATHSGGFATNEKLFF. The CDR3 coding sequence is TGTGCCACCCATTCCGGTGGTTTTGCAACTAATGAAAAACTGTTTTTT.

CDR3 bases: TGTGCCAGTAGGAGCGGTCACCCCGCTTTCTTT. It codes for CASRSGHPAFF. V is TRBV19 and J is TRBJ1-1; D remains ambiguous. The CDR3 spans 11 residues. Germline loops: CDR1 LNHDA, CDR2 SQIVND (reference sequence). Trimming left V 6 bases short and J 11 bases short, with 13 bases between.

This clone was observed once. The CDR3: CASRTAEQGEGYTF. The DNA of the CDR3 is TGCGCCAGCAGGACGGCGGAGCAGGGGGAAGGCTACACCTTC. The chain recombines TRBV5-1 with TRBJ1-2; 7 nucleotides line up with TRBD1. CDR1 SGHRS and CDR2 YFSETQ come from the germline V gene. The CDR3 consists of 14 residues. V lost 5 bases and J lost 8; bases outside the gene matches: 12. Full variable domain (missing parts from reference TRBV5-1 and TRBJ1-2): KAGVTQTPRYLIKTRGQQVTLSCSPISGHRSVSWYQQTPGQGLQFLFEYFSETQRNKGNFPGRFSGRQFSNSRSEMNVSTLELGDSALYLCASRTAEQGEGYTFGSGTRLTVV.

The chain couples TRBV5-6 to TRBJ2-5, with D perhaps matching TRBD1 (6 bases). The ends were cut back, 4 bases at V and 5 bases at J, with 18 bases in the middle. Germline values: CDR1 SGHDT, CDR2 YYEEEE. The CDR3 has 15 residues. The CDR3 protein is CASSMIRQARETQYF. The CDR3 region has the DNA TGTGCCAGCAGCATGATTAGACAGGCTCGGGAGACCCAGTACTTC.

V gene TRBV10-2 combines with J gene TRBJ2-1, with TRBD2 matching over 11 bases. This CDR3 comprises 15 residues. Trimming removed 8 bases from V and 5 bases from J; junction bases left unmatched: 8. From germline, CDR1 is WSHSY and CDR2 SAAADI. CDR3 amino acids: CASSSLAGGDNEQFF. In nucleotides, the CDR3 is TGCGCCAGCTCGTCCCTAGCGGGGGGAGACAATGAGCAGTTCTTC.

The rearrangement links TRBV5-6 to TRBJ2-7; TRBD1 matches at 9 bases. The CDR3 extends over 15 amino acids. Germline values: CDR1 SGHDT, CDR2 YYEEEE. With V trimmed by 5 bases and J by 3 bases, 9 bases remained unmatched. The CDR3 loop reads CASSREGQGVYEQYF. The CDR3, as DNA: TGTGCCAGCAGTCGAGAGGGACAGGGCGTCTACGAGCAGTACTTC.

The rearrangement joins TRBV7-2 to TRBJ1-2; TRBD1 might be the D (5 bases). The germline V and J ends were trimmed by 2 bases and 2 bases, with 15 bases remaining between them. CDR1 and CDR2 from the germline V gene are SGHTA and FQGNSA. The CDR3 sequence is 16 residues long. The DNA of the CDR3 is TGTGCCAGCAGCTTAACCCCCAGGGAGGGGAACTATGGCTACACCTTC. Translated: CASSLTPREGNYGYTF.

This chain joins TRBV4-1 and TRBJ1-1, with D possibly matching TRBD1 (6 bases). Germline V gene sequence: CDR1 MGHRA, CDR2 YSYEKL. CDR3 length: 16 amino acids. V was cut by 3 bases and J by 0 bases, with 14 bases left in between. CDR3 nucleotides: TGCGCCAGCAGCCAGTGGCAGGGGCTCATGAACACTGAAGCTTTCTTT. Its translation is CASSQWQGLMNTEAFF.

The chain has TRBV30 and TRBJ1-2, with TRBD1 matching over 9 bases. CDR1 GTSNPN and CDR2 SVGIG come from the germline V gene (reference sequence). The length of the CDR3 is 16 residues. J was trimmed by 6 bases and V by 4 bases; bases with no gene match: 15. CDR3 bases: TGTGCCTGGACTGGCTACCGGGACAGGGAAAGGGATGGCTACACCTTC. It yields the protein CAWTGYRDRERDGYTF.

The rearrangement uses TRBV10-3 and TRBJ1-2; no firm D call. This CDR3 is 13 amino acids long. In germline, CDR1 is ENHRY, CDR2 SYGVKD. Trimming stripped 7 bases from V and 4 bases from J, with 13 bases between. This chain's CDR3 is CAIIDPRSYGYTF. As DNA, the CDR3 is TGTGCCATCATTGACCCTAGGAGCTATGGCTACACCTTC.

This chain connects TRBV30 to TRBJ2-5, with 9 nucleotides matching TRBD2. This CDR3 spans 13 amino acids. Trimming at V came to 8 bases and at J to 5 bases, leaving 9 bases not matched to a gene. Per germline, CDR1 GTSNPN and CDR2 SVGIG (reference sequence). The CDR3 nucleotides read TGTGCCGGCCTCGCGGGGGGGCTGGAGACCCAGTACTTC. Its translation: CAGLAGGLETQYF.

About this clone itself: The junction departs from germline at one end; a sequencing error may be responsible. The gene calls are TRBV20-1 and TRBJ2-7; 10 bases agree with TRBD2. The CDR3 is 11 residues long. Germline V gene data show CDR1 as DFQATT and CDR2 as SNEGSKA (reference sequence). CDR3 sequence (DNA): TGCAGTGCTAGAGACCGAGGGACTAGCGCCTTC. Amino acid sequence: CSARDRGTSAF.

V gene TRBV28 combines with J gene TRBJ1-4; D is undetermined. V was shortened by 2 bases and J by 7 bases, with 17 bases between the two germline ends. The CDR3 covers 16 residues. Per the germline V gene, CDR1 is MDHEN and CDR2 is SYDVKM. The chain's CDR3 is CASSLQTASRGEKLFF. CDR3 DNA: TGTGCCAGCAGTTTACAAACGGCCTCGCGAGGTGAAAAACTGTTTTTT.

Regarding this clone: Within the sample, other DNA sequences also encode this same CDR3. This chain links TRBV15 with TRBJ1-1; maybe TRBD1 (6 bases). Trimming removed 3 bases from V and 1 base from J, with 6 bases in between. The CDR3 has 13 amino acids. The germline CDR1 and CDR2 sequences are LNHNV and YYDKDF (reference sequence). Here the CDR3 DNA reads TGTGCCACCAGCAGGGACAGGAACACTGAAGCTTTCTTT. Translated: CATSRDRNTEAFF.

This clone was detected only once. The chain recombines TRBV19 with TRBJ2-7, with a possible D match to TRBD1 (5 bases). The CDR3 contains 14 residues. Germline CDR1 reads LNHDA; CDR2 reads SQIVND (reference sequence). Trimming cost V 2 bases and J 8 bases, with 16 bases left between them. CDR3 protein: CASSINTGSRQQYF. For the CDR3, the DNA is TGTGCCAGTAGTATAAACACAGGAAGCCGGCAGCAGTACTTC.

This clone was seen a single time. V is TRBV3-1 (or the pseudogene TRBV3-2) and J is TRBJ1-5; D not resolved. V was pared by 0 bases and J by 2 bases, with 11 bases between. Looked up from germline, CDR1 is LGHDT and CDR2 is YNNKEL (reference sequence). CDR3 length equals 16 residues. The CDR3 loop is CASSQEWLGGNQPQHF. CDR3 bases: TGTGCCAGCAGCCAAGAGTGGCTGGGAGGCAATCAGCCCCAGCATTTT.

This sequence joins TRBV5-8 and TRBJ1-1; D is undetermined. Germline V gene lookup returns CDR1 SGHTS and CDR2 YDEGEE. Trimming cost V 6 bases and J 7 bases, with 10 bases left between them. CDR3 length equals 11 residues. The CDR3 sequence: CASTPGFEAFF. Here the CDR3 DNA reads TGTGCCAGCACCCCGGGATTTGAAGCTTTCTTT.

Notes on this clone: The same CDR3 can be traced to other DNA sequences in this sample. This rearrangement joins TRBV7-9 to TRBJ2-1; TRBD1 matches 10 bases. Germline trimming cut 3 bases from V and 8 bases from J; bases unmatched to any gene: 4. Germline lookup yields CDR1 SEHNR and CDR2 FQNEAQ (reference sequence). This CDR3 is built from 14 residues. CDR3 region: CASSFGQGVDEQFF. Written as DNA, the CDR3 is TGTGCCAGCAGCTTCGGACAGGGGGTCGATGAGCAGTTCTTC.

The chain is built from TRBV28 and TRBJ1-1; D is possibly TRBD1 (5 bases). Deletions cut 7 bases from V and 5 bases from J, with 17 bases between. Germline CDR1 is MDHEN and CDR2 is SYDVKM. This CDR3 contains 14 residues. The CDR3 DNA is TGTGCCAGCACACGACAGCATTCGGATACTGAAGCTTTCTTT. It is translated as CASTRQHSDTEAFF.

V usage is TRBV19 and J usage is TRBJ2-2, with TRBD1 matching over 9 bases. V was clipped by 4 bases and J by 5 bases; unmatched bases: 2. Germline-derived CDR1 and CDR2 are LNHDA and SQIVND (reference sequence). This CDR3 region has 14 residues. In DNA, the CDR3 is TGTGCCAGTAGTAGGACAGGGGTAACCGGGGAGCTGTTTTTT. Its protein is CASSRTGVTGELFF.

This chain uses TRBV6-2 or TRBV6-3 with TRBJ1-1; D is possibly TRBD1 (5 bases). CDR1 is MNHEY and CDR2 is SVGEGT in the germline V gene. The V and J ends lost 7 bases and 3 bases respectively, with 15 bases between them. The CDR3 contains 14 residues. The CDR3 region is CASTPGRVDTEAFF. As DNA, the CDR3 is TGTGCCAGCACCCCAGGGAGGGTAGACACTGAAGCTTTCTTT.

The genes are TRBV29-1 and TRBJ1-2; the D gene is possibly TRBD1 (5 bases). V was trimmed by 6 bases and J by 4 bases, leaving 21 bases between them. The germline V gene has CDR1 SQVTM and CDR2 ANQGSEA. CDR3 length: 15 amino acids. CDR3 DNA sequence: TGCAGCGTCGGGAGGTCGGCGTGGGGCTCCTATGGCTACACCTTC. Amino acid sequence: CSVGRSAWGSYGYTF.

The chain is built from TRBV5-4 and TRBJ1-4; 9 bases are a match to TRBD1. The CDR3 is made up of 15 amino acids. The germline V gene encodes CDR1 SGHNT and CDR2 YYREEE (reference sequence). V gave up 2 bases and J gave up 8 bases; unmatched junction bases: 7. The CDR3 DNA follows: TGTGCCAGCAGCTTTCCCGGGACAGGGAAGGAAAAACTGTTTTTT. Encoded protein: CASSFPGTGKEKLFF.

The gene calls are TRBV6-5 and TRBJ1-5; D possibly corresponds to TRBD1 (5 bases). Trimming stripped 7 bases from V and 2 bases from J, with 15 bases between. This CDR3 region has 15 residues. Per germline, CDR1 MNHEY and CDR2 SVGAGI. The DNA for the CDR3 is TGTGCCAGCACCGCAGGGCAGAGAGGCAATCAGCCCCAGCATTTT. Translating gives CASTAGQRGNQPQHF.

The chain has TRBV4-2 and TRBJ1-2; D is unclear. Germline-derived CDR1 and CDR2 are LGHNA and YNFKEQ. The length of the CDR3 is 15 residues. V was trimmed by 3 bases and J by 0 bases, leaving 11 bases between them. The CDR3 DNA follows: TGTGCCAGCAGCCAGGATCGGACTTCTAACTATGGCTACACCTTC. This codes for CASSQDRTSNYGYTF.

This chain links TRBV18 with TRBJ2-1; 8 bases line up with TRBD1. The ends lost 4 bases at V and 2 bases at J; junction bases unmatched: 7. Germline V gene sequence: CDR1 KGHSH, CDR2 LQKENI. The CDR3 has 16 residues. CDR3 in DNA: TGTGCCAGCTCACGCAGGACAGGGACGACCTACAATGAGCAGTTCTTC. As protein: CASSRRTGTTYNEQFF. Full variable domain (remainder filled in from reference TRBV18 and TRBJ2-1): NAGVMQNPRHLVRRRGQEARLRCSPMKGHSHVYWYRQLPEEGLKFMVYLQKENIIDESGMPKERFSAEFPKEGPSILRIQQVVRGDSAAYFCASSRRTGTTYNEQFFGPGTRLTVL.